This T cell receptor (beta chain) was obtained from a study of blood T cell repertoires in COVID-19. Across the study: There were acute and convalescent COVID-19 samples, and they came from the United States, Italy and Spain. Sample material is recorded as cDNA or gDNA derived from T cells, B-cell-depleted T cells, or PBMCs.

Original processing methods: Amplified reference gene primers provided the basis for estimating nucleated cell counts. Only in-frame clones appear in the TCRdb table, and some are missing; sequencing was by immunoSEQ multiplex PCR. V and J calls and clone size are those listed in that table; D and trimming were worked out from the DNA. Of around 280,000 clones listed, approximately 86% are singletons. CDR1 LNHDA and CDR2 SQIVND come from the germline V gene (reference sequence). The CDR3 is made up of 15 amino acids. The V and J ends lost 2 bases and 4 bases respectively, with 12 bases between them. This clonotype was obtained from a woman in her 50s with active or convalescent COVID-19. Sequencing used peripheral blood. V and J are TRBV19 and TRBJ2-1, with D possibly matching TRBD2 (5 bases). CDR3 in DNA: TGTGCCAGTAGTATAAGCGGCGGCCATTACAATGAGCAGTTCTTC. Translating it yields CASSISGGHYNEQFF.